A single sample gave rise to the 20 T cell receptor beta chains below, sequenced in a study of PD-1 blockade in classical Hodgkin lymphoma. Each patient relapsed following autologous stem cell transplantation, and prior brentuximab vedotin exposure differed. The assay was immunoSEQ multiplex PCR, and TCRdb's table has in-frame clones only and misses some. Of tens of thousands of clones in the sample, just over 85% were seen once. Material: peripheral blood mononuclear cells (PBMCs), obtained before the second cycle of nivolumab. The source is a human donor with classical Hodgkin lymphoma.

This chain links TRBV28 with TRBJ2-1, with TRBD2 as a possible D gene (6 bases). V lost 7 bases and J 5 bases, leaving 15 bases between the germline ends. Germline loops: CDR1 MDHEN, CDR2 SYDVKM. There are 14 residues in the CDR3. The CDR3 protein is CASTSGGTNNEQFF. CDR3 DNA sequence: TGTGCCAGCACCTCCGGCGGGACCAACAATGAGCAGTTCTTC.

The rearrangement uses TRBV9 and TRBJ2-3; TRBD2 matches at 8 bases. There are 14 residues in the CDR3. J was trimmed by 5 bases and V by 9 bases; bases with no gene match: 11. Germline CDR1 reads SGDLS; CDR2 reads YYNGEE. CDR3 DNA: TGTGCCACGGGACCGGTGCTAGCGGGAGATACGCAGTATTTT. Translated, it gives CATGPVLAGDTQYF.

The chain joins TRBV7-6 to TRBJ2-7; 10 bases fit TRBD1. This CDR3 comprises 15 residues. Per germline, CDR1 SGHVS and CDR2 FNYEAQ. Losses at the gene ends were 6 bases for V and 4 bases for J; bases not matched to a gene: 9. The CDR3 DNA reads TGTGCCAGCAGGAAAGGGACAGGGGCTCTGTACGAGCAGTACTTC. Translating it yields CASRKGTGALYEQYF. Filled out from reference TRBV7-6 and TRBJ2-7, the complete variable domain reads GAGVSQSPRYKVTKRGQDVALRCDPISGHVSLYWYRQALGQGPEFLTYFNYEAQQDKSGLPNDRFSAERPEGSISTLTIQRTEQRDSAMYRCASRKGTGALYEQYFGPGTRLTVT.

The gene calls are TRBV4-2 and TRBJ2-3; possibly TRBD2 for D (6 bases). Germline V gene sequence: CDR1 LGHNA, CDR2 YNFKEQ. This CDR3 region has 18 residues. Deletions cut 0 bases from V and 3 bases from J, with 19 bases between. The CDR3 DNA reads TGTGCCAGCAGCCAAGAAGCCCCCGCAGGACTACGGACAGATACGCAGTATTTT. It translates to CASSQEAPAGLRTDTQYF.

The chain is built from TRBV7-2 and TRBJ2-7; TRBD1 is a possible D gene (6 bases). Per germline, CDR1 SGHTA and CDR2 FQGNSA. The CDR3 runs to 14 residues. The V end was cut by 5 bases, the J end by 5 bases, with 16 bases between. The CDR3 DNA is TGTGCCAGCAGCCCTACCCCAGGGGTCCACGAGCAGTACTTC. Its translation is CASSPTPGVHEQYF.

The chain recombines TRBV2 with TRBJ2-5, with D possibly matching TRBD2 (6 bases). V was pared by 5 bases and J by 2 bases, with 12 bases between. In germline, CDR1 is SNHLY, CDR2 FYNNEI. CDR3 length: 14 amino acids. As DNA, the CDR3 is TGTGCCAGCAGTTATTTAGCGGTACAAGAGACCCAGTACTTC. This sequence encodes CASSYLAVQETQYF.

Concerning this clone itself: Other DNA variants within this sample encode the same CDR3. This sequence joins TRBV11-3 and TRBJ2-5; D unclear. Germline V lookup: CDR1 SGHNT, CDR2 YENEEA. The CDR3 loop spans 12 amino acids. V was clipped by 0 bases and J by 5 bases, with 4 bases between them. CDR3 coding DNA: TGTGCCAGCAGCTTAGACGGGGAGACCCAGTACTTC. Translating it yields CASSLDGETQYF.

The chain uses TRBV28 and TRBJ2-7, with D possibly matching TRBD1 (5 bases). V was trimmed by 5 bases and J by 2 bases, leaving 10 bases between them. This CDR3 has 13 amino acids. Germline V gene lookup returns CDR1 MDHEN and CDR2 SYDVKM. The CDR3 DNA is TGTGCCAGCAGTCCTACAGGCCCCTACGAGCAGTACTTC. Translation gives CASSPTGPYEQYF.

This clone was counted a single time. The chain is built from TRBV2 and TRBJ1-5; D gene ambiguous. This CDR3 region has 12 residues. Looked up from germline, CDR1 is SNHLY and CDR2 is FYNNEI. Trimming cost V 7 bases and J 9 bases, with 13 bases left between them. CDR3 residues: CASTEYPPPQHF. CDR3 sequence (DNA): TGTGCCAGCACCGAATACCCCCCGCCCCAGCATTTT.

The chain combines TRBV27 with TRBJ2-3, with 13 nucleotides matching TRBD2. Losses at the gene ends were 4 bases for V and 5 bases for J; bases not matched to a gene: 9. CDR1 and CDR2 (germline): MNHEY, SMNVEV (reference sequence). The CDR3 length is 17 residues. The DNA for the CDR3 is TGTGCCAGCAGTTCCATCTGGACTAGCGGGAGTATAGATACGCAGTATTTT. Its protein is CASSSIWTSGSIDTQYF.

This chain joins TRBV11-3 and TRBJ2-7; TRBD2 is a possible D gene (5 bases). In germline, CDR1 is SGHNT, CDR2 YENEEA. The CDR3 sequence is 14 residues long. V was cut by 5 bases and J by 4 bases, with 15 bases left in between. DNA of the CDR3: TGTGCCAGCAGCCCCGACGGGGTCTGGTACGAGCAGTACTTC. This gives the protein CASSPDGVWYEQYF.

The chain employs TRBV5-1 and TRBJ2-7, with a possible D match to TRBD1 (5 bases). The CDR3 loop spans 15 amino acids. V was clipped by 0 bases and J by 3 bases, with 13 bases between them. CDR1 is SGHRS, CDR2 YFSETQ, per germline. The CDR3 nucleotides read TGCGCCAGCAGCTTGGGAACAGGCTCGTTCTACGAGCAGTACTTC. This gives the protein CASSLGTGSFYEQYF.

This sequence joins TRBV7-9 and TRBJ1-6; D unclear. The CDR3 is 13 residues long. V was clipped by 6 bases and J by 8 bases, with 11 bases between them. CDR1 and CDR2 (germline): SEHNR, FQNEAQ (reference sequence). CDR3 in amino acids: CASSFLADSPLHF. The CDR3 DNA reads as TGTGCCAGCAGTTTCCTAGCGGATTCACCCCTCCACTTT. Full variable domain (outside the CDR3, taken from reference TRBV7-9 and TRBJ1-6): DTGVSQNPRHKITKRGQNVTFRCDPISEHNRLYWYRQTLGQGPEFLTYFQNEAQLEKSRLLSDRFSAERPKGSFSTLEIQRTEQGDSAMYLCASSFLADSPLHFGNGTRLTVT.

The chain recombines TRBV5-5 with TRBJ1-4; 8 bases map to TRBD1. There are 17 residues in the CDR3. Germline assignment: CDR1 SGHKS and CDR2 YYEKEE (reference sequence). V shed 5 bases and J 0 bases; nucleotides not matched to a gene: 9. The CDR3 spells CASRGREQGATNEKLFF. As DNA, the CDR3 is TGTGCCAGCAGGGGACGTGAACAGGGGGCAACTAATGAAAAACTGTTTTTT. Filled out from reference TRBV5-5 and TRBJ1-4, the complete variable domain reads DAGVTQSPTHLIKTRGQQVTLRCSPISGHKSVSWYQQVLGQGPQFIFQYYEKEERGRGNFPDRFSARQFPNYSSELNVNALLLGDSALYLCASRGREQGATNEKLFFGSGTQLSVL.

This chain connects TRBV6-1 to TRBJ2-3, with D perhaps matching TRBD1 (5 bases). The germline V gene has CDR1 MNHNS and CDR2 SASEGT. Trimming took off 4 bases at V and 0 bases at J, with 23 bases between the two ends. The CDR3 is 19 residues long. This CDR3 reads CASSGGALPLIYSTDTQYF. In nucleotides, the CDR3 is TGTGCCAGCAGTGGGGGCGCGTTACCCTTGATCTATAGCACAGATACGCAGTATTTT.

The V call is TRBV14, the J call TRBJ2-3; a weak D match, TRBD1 (5 bases). The CDR3 spans 15 residues. The V gene lost 4 bases and the J gene lost 4 bases, with 15 bases spanning the gap. Germline loops: CDR1 SGHDN, CDR2 FVKESK. The CDR3 bases are TGTGCCAGCAGCCCGAGACAGTTTTCGGCAGATACGCAGTATTTT. This gives the protein CASSPRQFSADTQYF.

The chain recombines TRBV18 with TRBJ2-7; 10 bases line up with TRBD2. In germline, CDR1 is KGHSH, CDR2 LQKENI. J was trimmed by 4 bases and V by 4 bases; bases with no gene match: 4. CDR3 length: 14 amino acids. For the CDR3, the DNA is TGTGCCAGCTCACAAAGCGGGAGGGCTTACGAGCAGTACTTC. Encoded protein: CASSQSGRAYEQYF.

The CDR3 DNA sequence: TGTGCCAGCAGCTTAGACTACAGGGGGAGAGGCAATCAGCCCCAGCATTTT. Translation: CASSLDYRGRGNQPQHF. The chain links TRBV11-3 to TRBJ1-5; 8 bases line up with TRBD1. CDR3 length equals 17 residues. V was pared by 0 bases and J by 2 bases, with 6 bases of the junction left unmatched. Germline values: CDR1 SGHNT, CDR2 YENEEA.

The V call is TRBV2, the J call TRBJ2-1, with a weak D call TRBD2 (5 bases). V lost 7 bases to trimming and J lost 8 bases, with 15 bases between them. CDR1 and CDR2 (germline): SNHLY, FYNNEI. The CDR3 totals 13 residues. CDR3 nucleotide sequence: TGTGCCAGCATGAGAGGGAGAAAGGATGAGCAGTTCTTC. This gives the protein CASMRGRKDEQFF.

V gene TRBV19 combines with J gene TRBJ2-2; tentative D call: TRBD2 (5 bases). The CDR3 consists of 14 residues. Trimming removed 6 bases from V and 5 bases from J, with 13 bases in between. The germline CDR1 and CDR2 sequences are LNHDA and SQIVND (reference sequence). The CDR3 loop is CASRGRSGTGELFF. The DNA of the CDR3 is TGTGCCAGTAGGGGAAGATCGGGGACCGGGGAGCTGTTTTTT.